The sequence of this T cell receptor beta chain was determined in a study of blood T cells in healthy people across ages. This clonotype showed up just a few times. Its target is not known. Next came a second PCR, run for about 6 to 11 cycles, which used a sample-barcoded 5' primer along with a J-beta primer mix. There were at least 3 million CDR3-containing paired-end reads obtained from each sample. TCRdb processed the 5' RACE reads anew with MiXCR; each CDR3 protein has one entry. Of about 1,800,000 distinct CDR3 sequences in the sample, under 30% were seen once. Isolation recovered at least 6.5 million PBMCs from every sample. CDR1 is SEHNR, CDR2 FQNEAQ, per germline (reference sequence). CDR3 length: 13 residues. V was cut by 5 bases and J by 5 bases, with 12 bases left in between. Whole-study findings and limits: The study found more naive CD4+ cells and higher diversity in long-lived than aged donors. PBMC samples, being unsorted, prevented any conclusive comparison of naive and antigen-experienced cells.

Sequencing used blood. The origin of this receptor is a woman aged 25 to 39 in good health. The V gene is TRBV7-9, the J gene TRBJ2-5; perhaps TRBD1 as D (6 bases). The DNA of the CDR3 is TGTGCCAGCAGCCCACCAGGGGCTGAGACCCAGTACTTC. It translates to CASSPPGAETQYF.